These 6 T cell receptor beta chains were all obtained from the same sample, sequenced in a study of blood T cell repertoires in COVID-19. Repertoires were generated with immunoSEQ multiplex PCR, while TCRdb's copy carries only in-frame clones and drops some. The sample has 130,000 to 150,000 clones, about four fifths seen once; the top ten hold around 10%. Sample: PBMCs or T cells enriched from blood (not recorded which). The receptors derive from a middle-aged man who had recovered from COVID-19.

The chain links TRBV5-4 to TRBJ1-2, with 9 bases fitting TRBD1. The CDR3 is made up of 17 amino acids. The V segment lost 1 base and the J segment 3 bases; nucleotides outside the gene matches: 10. Germline values: CDR1 SGHNT, CDR2 YYREEE (reference sequence). CDR3 in amino acids: CASSLLPQGARDYGYTF. CDR3 DNA: TGTGCCAGCAGCTTGTTGCCACAGGGGGCGCGAGACTATGGCTACACCTTC.

The chain carries TRBV30 and TRBJ2-1; D possibly corresponds to TRBD2 (6 bases). With 1 base removed from V and 7 bases from J, the gap between germline ends came to 17 bases. The germline CDR1 and CDR2 sequences are GTSNPN and SVGIG (reference sequence). CDR3 length: 15 amino acids. The CDR3 bases are TGTGCCTGGAGTGGAGGAGGGAGTTTAGCGAATGAGCAGTTCTTC. Its protein product is CAWSGGGSLANEQFF.

The rearrangement uses TRBV19 and TRBJ2-7, with TRBD1 identical over 7 bases. The germline V gene has CDR1 LNHDA and CDR2 SQIVND (reference sequence). Losses at the gene ends were 4 bases for V and 2 bases for J; bases not matched to a gene: 5. CDR3 size: 14 residues. The chain's CDR3 is CASSKGTATYEQYF. CDR3 sequence (DNA): TGTGCCAGTAGTAAAGGGACAGCTACCTACGAGCAGTACTTC.

The CDR3 nucleotides are TGTGCCACCAGTGATCCGGGGACTAGCGGAACAGATACGCAGTATTTT. Its protein is CATSDPGTSGTDTQYF. The chain uses TRBV24-1 and TRBJ2-3; TRBD2 matches at 11 bases. Germline trimming cut 3 bases from V and 3 bases from J; bases unmatched to any gene: 4. Germline CDR1 is KGHDR and CDR2 is SFDVKD. The CDR3 contains 16 residues.

V and J are TRBV18 and TRBJ1-4, with 8 positions matching TRBD1. The CDR3 length is 17 residues. V lost 3 bases, J lost 2 bases, and 8 bases stayed unmatched. Germline loops: CDR1 KGHSH, CDR2 LQKENI. CDR3 in amino acids: CASSPDREKETNEKLFF. CDR3 DNA sequence: TGTGCCAGCTCACCGGACAGGGAAAAAGAGACTAATGAAAAACTGTTTTTT.

This sequence joins TRBV18 and TRBJ2-7; 8 bases map to TRBD1. CDR3 length equals 14 residues. Germline V gene data show CDR1 as KGHSH and CDR2 as LQKENI. The V and J ends lost 4 bases and 5 bases, in that order; junction bases with no gene match: 7. As DNA, the CDR3 is TGTGCCAGCTCACTCCGACAGGGGTTGGACGAGCAGTACTTC. It codes for CASSLRQGLDEQYF.